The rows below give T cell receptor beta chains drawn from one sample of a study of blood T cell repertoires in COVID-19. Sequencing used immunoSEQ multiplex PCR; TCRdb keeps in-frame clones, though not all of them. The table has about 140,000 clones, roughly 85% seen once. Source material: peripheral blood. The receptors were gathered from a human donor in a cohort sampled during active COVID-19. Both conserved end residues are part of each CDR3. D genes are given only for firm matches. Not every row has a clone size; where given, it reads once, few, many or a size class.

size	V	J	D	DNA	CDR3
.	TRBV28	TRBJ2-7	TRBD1	TGTGCCAGCAGTCGGACAGGGGGTAGCGAGCAGTACTTC	CASSRTGGSEQYF
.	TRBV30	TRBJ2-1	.	TGTGCCTGGACGGTGGCAGGGCCCCCCTTCAATGAGCAGTTCTTC	CAWTVAGPPFNEQFF
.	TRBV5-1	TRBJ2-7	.	TGCGCCAGCAGCTGGACTGGGGGGAGTCCATACGAGCAGTACTTC	CASSWTGGSPYEQYF
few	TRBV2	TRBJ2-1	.	TGTGCCAGCAGTGATCCGGGGATAATACAGTTCTTC	CASSDPGIIQFF
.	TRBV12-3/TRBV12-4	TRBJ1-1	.	TGTGCCAGCAGTTTGACAGGTTCCACTGAAGCTTTCTTT	CASSLTGSTEAFF
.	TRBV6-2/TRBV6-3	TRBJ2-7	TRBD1	TGTGCCAGCAGTTACTCGGCAGGGGGTATTGGAAACTACGAGCAGTACTTC	CASSYSAGGIGNYEQYF
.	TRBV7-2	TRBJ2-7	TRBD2	TGTGCCAGCAGTTACGGGACTAGAGGCTCCTACGAGCAGTACTTC	CASSYGTRGSYEQYF
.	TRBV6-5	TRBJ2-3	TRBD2	TGTGCCAGCAGTTGGACTAGCGGATACCACACAGATACGCAGTATTTT	CASSWTSGYHTDTQYF
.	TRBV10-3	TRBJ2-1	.	TGTGCCATCAGGGAAGGGAGCTCCTACAATGAGCAGTTCTTC	CAIREGSSYNEQFF
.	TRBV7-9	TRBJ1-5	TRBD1	TGTGCCAGCAGCTTAGAGGGGGCACAGCCCCAGCATTTT	CASSLEGAQPQHF
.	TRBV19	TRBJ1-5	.	TGTGCCAGTAGTATAGATCGGGGGGGCGCCGGCAATCAGCCCCAGCATTTT	CASSIDRGGAGNQPQHF
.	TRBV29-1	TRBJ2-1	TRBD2	TGCAGCGTTGAAGGGGCTAGCGGGGGGAAATACAATGAGCAGTTCTTC	CSVEGASGGKYNEQFF
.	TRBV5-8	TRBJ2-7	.	TGTGCCAGCAGCTTGGTGCGTGTATTCGGCGAGCAGTACTTC	CASSLVRVFGEQYF
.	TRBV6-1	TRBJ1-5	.	TGTGCCAGCAGTGAAGCCCCGCTGGGGCGTGGCAGATCTTATAGCAATCAGCCCCAGCATTTT	CASSEAPLGRGRSYSNQPQHF
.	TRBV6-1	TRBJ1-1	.	TGTGCCAGCAGTGAAACGGTAAACACTGAAGCTTTCTTT	CASSETVNTEAFF
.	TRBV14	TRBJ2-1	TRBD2	TGTGCCAGCAGCCAAGGCCTAGCGGGAAAGGATGAGCAGTTCTTC	CASSQGLAGKDEQFF
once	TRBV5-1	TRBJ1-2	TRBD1	TGCGCCAGCAGCCCTACACAGGGGACTTATGGCTACACCTTC	CASSPTQGTYGYTF
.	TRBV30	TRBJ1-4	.	TGTGCCTGGGTAAACAGGGTTCTTAATGAAAAACTGTTTTTT	CAWVNRVLNEKLFF
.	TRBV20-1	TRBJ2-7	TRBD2	TGCAGTGCTAGTCCTTCCTCAGCGGGGAATACCTACGAGCAGTACTTC	CSASPSSAGNTYEQYF
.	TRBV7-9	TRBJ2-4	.	TGTGCCAGCAGTGCCAGAGGGTCCAAAAACATTCAGTACTTC	CASSARGSKNIQYF
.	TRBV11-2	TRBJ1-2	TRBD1	TGTGCCAGCACCACCCGGACAGGGTACGACTATGGCTACACCTTC	CASTTRTGYDYGYTF
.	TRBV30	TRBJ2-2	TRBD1	TGTGCCTGGAGGGGGACAGGGCGATACACCGGGGAGCTGTTTTTT	CAWRGTGRYTGELFF
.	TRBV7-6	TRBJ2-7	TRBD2	TGTGCCAGCAGCTCCGGACTAGCGGGGGTCTACGAGCAGTACTTC	CASSSGLAGVYEQYF
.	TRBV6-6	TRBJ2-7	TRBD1	TGTGCCAGCAGTCGGGACAGAACCTACGAGCAGTACTTC	CASSRDRTYEQYF
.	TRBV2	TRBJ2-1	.	TGTGCCAGCCCTAGCCCCCGCTCCTACAATGAGCAGTTCTTC	CASPSPRSYNEQFF
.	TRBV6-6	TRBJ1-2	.	TGTGCCAGCAGTTACCGGAGAGGCTACACCTTC	CASSYRRGYTF
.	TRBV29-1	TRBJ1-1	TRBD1	TGCAGCGTTGTACAGGGGAGCACTGAAGCTTTCTTT	CSVVQGSTEAFF
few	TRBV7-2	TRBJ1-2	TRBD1	TGTGCCAGCAGCCCCGGGACAGGGGGCATCTGGGGCTACACCTTC	CASSPGTGGIWGYTF
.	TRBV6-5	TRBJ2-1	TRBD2	TGTGCCAGCAGTTCGGTCGGGGGGGGCATAGGTGAGCAGTTCTTC	CASSSVGGGIGEQFF
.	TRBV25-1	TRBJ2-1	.	TGTGCCAGCAGTCCGGGAGACAATGAGCAGTTCTTC	CASSPGDNEQFF
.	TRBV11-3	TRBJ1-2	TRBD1	TGTGCCAGCAGCCCCGACAGGGGCTATGGCTACACCTTC	CASSPDRGYGYTF
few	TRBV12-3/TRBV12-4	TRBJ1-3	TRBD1	TGTGCCAGCAGGGGGACAGCTGGAAACACCATATATTTT	CASRGTAGNTIYF
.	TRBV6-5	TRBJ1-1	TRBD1	TGTGCCAGCAGTCCCAGGCAGGGGGTGAGGACTGAAGCTTTCTTT	CASSPRQGVRTEAFF
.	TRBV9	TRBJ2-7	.	TGTGCCAGCAGCGTAGGGCCCGGGTACGAGCAGTACTTC	CASSVGPGYEQYF
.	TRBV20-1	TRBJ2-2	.	TGCAGTGCAAGTCGGGGTATCGGGGAGCTGTTTTTT	CSASRGIGELFF
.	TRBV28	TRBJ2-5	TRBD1	TGTGCCAGCAGTTACGGTGGACAGGGCCGAGAGACCCAGTACTTC	CASSYGGQGRETQYF
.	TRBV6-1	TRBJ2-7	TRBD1	TGTGCCAGCAGTGAAATCATTGTAGTGACAGGGTACTCCTACGAGCAGTACTTC	CASSEIIVVTGYSYEQYF
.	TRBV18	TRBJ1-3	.	TGTGCCAGCTCACCCGTACTTGGCAGGGTTGGAAACACCATATATTTT	CASSPVLGRVGNTIYF
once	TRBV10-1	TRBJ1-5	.	TGCGCCAGCAGTGCAAACCCTCAGGGAATGGACAATCAGCCCCAGCATTTT	CASSANPQGMDNQPQHF
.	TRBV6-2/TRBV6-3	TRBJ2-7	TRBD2	TGTGCCAGCAGTTACGGACTAGCGGGGGGGTACGAGCAGTACTTC	CASSYGLAGGYEQYF
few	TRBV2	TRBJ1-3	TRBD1	TGTGCCAGCAACGGACAGGCCGCGGGCGGAAACACCATATATTTT	CASNGQAAGGNTIYF
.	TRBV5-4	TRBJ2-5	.	TGTGCCAGCAGCTTGGACAGGTCCCAAGAGACCCAGTACTTC	CASSLDRSQETQYF
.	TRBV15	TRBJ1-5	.	TGTGCCACCAGCAGCTCGGACTTTTATCAGCCCCAGCATTTT	CATSSSDFYQPQHF
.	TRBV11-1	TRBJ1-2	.	TGTGCCAGCAGCTTAGCCCCCACATCTTCCTATGGCTACACCTTC	CASSLAPTSSYGYTF
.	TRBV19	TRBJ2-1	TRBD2	TGTGCCAGTAGTATAGTCACCCGACGGGCGAGCGGGATGTCCTACAATGAGCAGTTCTTC	CASSIVTRRASGMSYNEQFF
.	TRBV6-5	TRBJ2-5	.	TGTGCCAGCAGTCGACCGGTGGGCGTTGGAGAGACCCAGTACTTC	CASSRPVGVGETQYF
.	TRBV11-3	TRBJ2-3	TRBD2	TGTGCCAGCAGCTTATTAGCGGGAGCTAGCACAGATACGCAGTATTTT	CASSLLAGASTDTQYF
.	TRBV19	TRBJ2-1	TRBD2	TGTGCCAGCACTGGCGGGGGCCAGGGCGGGGGGTACAATGAGCAGTTCTTC	CASTGGGQGGGYNEQFF
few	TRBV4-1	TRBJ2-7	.	TGCGCCAGCAGCCACCAACCCCCAGAGGATAACCCCTACGAGCAGTACTTC	CASSHQPPEDNPYEQYF
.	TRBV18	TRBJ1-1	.	TGTGCCAGCTCCCCTTGGGTTTTAGGGAGTGGCGGGATGAACACTGAAGCTTTCTTT	CASSPWVLGSGGMNTEAFF
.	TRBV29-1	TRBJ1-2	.	TGCAGCGTTGGCAGGGGAGACTATGGCTACACCTTC	CSVGRGDYGYTF